This paragraph reports one T cell receptor (beta chain). A junction end diverges from the germline sequence, so it may reflect a read error. Time point described: after preoperative PTX-NDP chemotherapy. This CDR3 is 16 amino acids long. Per germline, CDR1 SGHVS and CDR2 FNYEAQ. TCRdb recomputed calls from the PCR reads with MiXCR, one row per CDR3 protein. Altogether about 18,000 distinct CDR3 sequences are present, 46% being singletons, with the ten largest covering about 29%. This sample was taken from a study of esophageal squamous cell carcinoma under preoperative chemotherapy. In the study overall: Both tumor-infiltrating lymphocytes and peripheral blood T cells had their TCR repertoires profiled.

The sample was acquired from a patient given preoperative chemotherapy. The sequence came from a human donor with esophageal squamous cell carcinoma. The donor label of this sample is uncertain. The J gene is TRBJ2-2, the V gene TRBV7-6; 9 bases match TRBD2. CDR3 sequence (DNA): TGTGCCAGCAGCTTTTTAGCGGGAGAAGGTACCGGTAAGCTGTATTTT. Its translation is CASSFLAGEGTGKLYF.